Listed here are 25 T cell receptor beta chains from one sample, sequenced in a study of vaccination effects on CD4 cells after COVID-19. TCRdb's copy holds only in-frame clones and misses some; the assay was immunoSEQ multiplex PCR. This repertoire shows tens of thousands of clones, nearly 75% found once; its top ten account for about 4.9%. Culture lasted 10 days before CD4+ T cell isolation. PCR-confirmed SARS-CoV-2 infection occurred in the person between March and December 2020. Participants received two doses of either the BNT162b2 or mRNA-1273 vaccine. These receptors' targets are unknown. The source material was CD4+ T cells from PBMCs cultured without peptide, sampled after COVID-19 vaccination. These receptors were obtained from a human donor who had a prior SARS-CoV-2 infection.

In DNA form, the CDR3 reads TGTGCCAGCAGTCTTCGGGACAGGGAGGCTGGCACTGAAGCTTTCTTT. As protein: CASSLRDREAGTEAFF. This sequence joins TRBV6-6 and TRBJ1-1; TRBD1 matches 9 bases. The junction had 11 bases not matched to a gene; V was cut back by 5 bases and J by 4 bases. The CDR3 totals 16 residues. In germline, CDR1 is MNHNY, CDR2 SVGAGI (reference sequence).

The genes are TRBV5-1 and TRBJ1-2; possibly TRBD1 for D (5 bases). The V end lost 0 bases, the J end lost 4 bases, and 10 bases lay between the germline ends. CDR3 length equals 14 residues. Germline V gives CDR1 SGHRS, CDR2 YFSETQ. CDR3 DNA sequence: TGCGCCAGCAGCTTGGTCCAGGGTTTCTATGGCTACACCTTC. This translates into CASSLVQGFYGYTF.

The chain couples TRBV9 to TRBJ1-1; no firm D call. V lost 0 bases, J lost 4 bases, and 13 bases lay in between. This CDR3 comprises 15 residues. The germline gives CDR1 SGDLS, CDR2 YYNGEE. This CDR3 reads CASSVGALRSTEAFF. In nucleotides, the CDR3 is TGTGCCAGCAGCGTAGGGGCATTAAGGTCCACTGAAGCTTTCTTT.

This clone occurred once. In DNA form, the CDR3 reads TGTGCCAGCAGTTTATCCGAGACCCAGTACTTC. Translated, it gives CASSLSETQYF. V and J are TRBV28 and TRBJ2-5, with no clear D. V shed 1 base and J shed 5 bases, with 2 bases lying between them. This CDR3 is 11 amino acids long. The germline CDR1 and CDR2 sequences are MDHEN and SYDVKM. The full variable domain, with the rest looked up from reference TRBV28 and TRBJ2-5, is DVKVTQSSRYLVKRTGEKVFLECVQDMDHENMFWYRQDPGLGLRLIYFSYDVKMKEKGDIPEGYSVSREKKERFSLILESASTNQTSMYLCASSLSETQYFGPGTRLLVL.

This chain connects TRBV19 to TRBJ1-2; the D gene is possibly TRBD1 (5 bases). CDR3 length: 14 amino acids. In germline, CDR1 is LNHDA, CDR2 SQIVND (reference sequence). The V end was cut by 5 bases, the J end by 4 bases, with 14 bases between. The CDR3 sequence is CASSVSGYRYGYTF. CDR3 bases: TGTGCCAGTAGTGTCTCAGGGTACCGCTATGGCTACACCTTC. The variable domain in full, with the rest retrieved from reference TRBV19 and TRBJ1-2, is DGGITQSPKYLFRKEGQNVTLSCEQNLNHDAMYWYRQDPGQGLRLIYYSQIVNDFQKGDIAEGYSVSREKKESFPLTVTSAQKNPTAFYLCASSVSGYRYGYTFGSGTRLTVV.

The chain has TRBV6-6 and TRBJ1-6; D not certain. The V end lost 6 bases, the J end lost 7 bases, and 19 bases lay between the germline ends. Germline CDR1 MNHNY, CDR2 SVGAGI (reference sequence). The CDR3 is 16 amino acids. CDR3 in DNA: TGTGCCAGCAGCCCCGGTCTGACACGGAGAAATTCACCCCTCCACTTT. Protein sequence: CASSPGLTRRNSPLHF.

The chain has TRBV5-5 and TRBJ1-2; D not resolved. There are 15 residues in the CDR3. Germline V CDR1 and CDR2: SGHKS, YYEKEE (reference sequence). V lost 3 bases to trimming and J lost 4 bases, with 16 bases between them. CDR3 loop: CASSSDPGSGYGYTF. CDR3 sequence (DNA): TGTGCCAGCAGCTCGGATCCGGGTTCGGGCTATGGCTACACCTTC.

The V call is TRBV30, the J call TRBJ2-7; 13 nucleotides line up with TRBD2. The V gene's germline CDR1 is GTSNPN and CDR2 SVGIG (reference sequence). The CDR3 is 13 amino acids. Trimming at V came to 0 bases and at J to 7 bases, leaving 0 bases not matched to a gene. Here the CDR3 DNA reads TGTGCCTGGAGTGTACTAGCGGGAGGGGAGCAGTACTTC. It yields the protein CAWSVLAGGEQYF.

This chain joins TRBV4-2 and TRBJ2-1, with 11 nucleotides matching TRBD2. V shed 2 bases, J shed 4 bases, and the junction held 10 bases outside the gene matches. The CDR3 runs 18 residues. CDR1 is LGHNA, CDR2 YNFKEQ, per germline. The CDR3 loop reads CASSQPLLSSGGYNEQFF. CDR3 in DNA: TGTGCCAGCAGCCAACCCCTTTTATCTAGCGGGGGGTACAATGAGCAGTTCTTC.

The V call is TRBV11-3, the J call TRBJ1-4, with D possibly being TRBD1 (5 bases). This CDR3 has 15 residues. Trimming removed 3 bases at V and 0 bases at J, with 8 bases between. In germline, CDR1 is SGHNT, CDR2 YENEEA. CDR3 in amino acids: CASSLRGTTNEKLFF. CDR3 bases: TGTGCCAGCAGCTTGAGGGGAACAACTAATGAAAAACTGTTTTTT.

This chain links TRBV11-2 with TRBJ2-7; D gene unclear. Looked up from germline, CDR1 is SGHAT and CDR2 is FQNNGV. Trimming cost V 5 bases and J 7 bases, with 15 bases left between them. The CDR3 consists of 13 residues. For the CDR3, the DNA is TGTGCCAGCAGCCGCGGCACATGGTGGGAGCAGTACTTC. This sequence encodes CASSRGTWWEQYF.

This chain links TRBV11-1 with TRBJ2-4, with D possibly being TRBD2 (6 bases). The germline V gene encodes CDR1 SGHAT and CDR2 FQDESV (reference sequence). V was cut by 8 bases and J by 6 bases, with 17 bases left in between. The CDR3 totals 14 residues. This chain's CDR3 is CASEAGQGGNIQYF. The CDR3 DNA is TGTGCCAGCGAGGCGGGCCAGGGAGGAAACATTCAGTACTTC.

The gene calls are TRBV25-1 and TRBJ2-2; D uncertain. V was pared by 7 bases and J by 3 bases, with 9 bases between. This CDR3 comprises 13 residues. Germline assignment: CDR1 MGHDK and CDR2 SYGVNS. CDR3 in DNA: TGTGCCAGCAAACACGAGTACACCGGGGAGCTGTTTTTT. Its protein product is CASKHEYTGELFF.

The V and J genes are TRBV5-8 and TRBJ1-4; 7 positions agree with TRBD1. This CDR3 region has 13 residues. V was clipped by 4 bases and J by 11 bases; unmatched bases: 8. Germline loops: CDR1 SGHTS, CDR2 YDEGEE. The CDR3 nucleotides read TGTGCCAGCAGCGTGCGACAGGGCACTAAACTGTTTTTT. It encodes CASSVRQGTKLFF.

The chain joins TRBV5-1 to TRBJ2-7; the match to TRBD2 covers 8 bases. Unmatched junction bases numbered 8, after V lost 3 bases and J lost 6 bases. The CDR3 extends over 14 amino acids. The germline CDR1 and CDR2 sequences are SGHRS and YFSETQ. In nucleotides, the CDR3 is TGCGCCAGCAGCTCGCGGACTAGCTCGGGCGAGCAGTACTTC. It translates to CASSSRTSSGEQYF.

The CDR3 region is CASSTDTGWRGQPQHF. In DNA, the CDR3 is TGTGCCAGCAGTACAGATACAGGGTGGAGGGGTCAGCCCCAGCATTTT. The V call is TRBV6-6, the J call TRBJ1-5, with D possibly matching TRBD1 (6 bases). The V and J ends lost 5 bases and 6 bases respectively, with 20 bases between them. CDR1 and CDR2 (germline): MNHNY, SVGAGI (reference sequence). The CDR3 sequence is 16 residues long.

The chain joins TRBV18 to TRBJ2-1; D may match TRBD1 or TRBD2 (6 bases each). This CDR3 region has 17 residues. Germline CDR1 reads KGHSH; CDR2 reads LQKENI. Trimming took 0 bases from V and 9 from J, leaving 21 bases between them. Written as DNA, the CDR3 is TGTGCCAGCTCACCACCAACGGGAGAAGGATTAGGGGGTGAGCAGTTCTTC. This translates into CASSPPTGEGLGGEQFF.

This sequence joins TRBV10-3 and TRBJ1-1; perhaps TRBD1 as D (5 bases). Germline CDR1 is ENHRY and CDR2 is SYGVKD. Trimming took 6 bases from V and 3 from J, leaving 11 bases between them. The CDR3 is 13 residues long. The CDR3 sequence: CAISTLTDTEAFF. For the CDR3, the DNA is TGTGCCATCAGCACCTTGACAGACACTGAAGCTTTCTTT.

CDR3 protein: CASSLGQLNEKLFF. The CDR3 region has the DNA TGTGCCAGCAGCTTAGGCCAGCTGAATGAAAAACTGTTTTTT. The V call is TRBV7-9, the J call TRBJ1-4; D gene unclear. V lost 1 base, J lost 5 bases, and 8 bases lay in between. The CDR3 covers 14 residues. In germline, CDR1 is SEHNR, CDR2 FQNEAQ (reference sequence). Variable domain in full (rest from reference TRBV7-9 and TRBJ1-4): DTGVSQNPRHKITKRGQNVTFRCDPISEHNRLYWYRQTLGQGPEFLTYFQNEAQLEKSRLLSDRFSAERPKGSFSTLEIQRTEQGDSAMYLCASSLGQLNEKLFFGSGTQLSVL.

The chain links TRBV7-6 to TRBJ2-2; D is possibly TRBD1 (6 bases). Trimming took 8 bases from V and 0 from J, leaving 22 bases between them. The CDR3 length is 18 residues. Germline assignment: CDR1 SGHVS and CDR2 FNYEAQ. The CDR3 region has the DNA TGTGCCAGCTCTCTCCAGGGCAGGGGACCAACGAACACCGGGGAGCTGTTTTTT. It specifies CASSLQGRGPTNTGELFF.

The rearrangement joins TRBV5-4 to TRBJ1-2, with no clear D. From germline, CDR1 is SGHNT and CDR2 YYREEE (reference sequence). The V end lost 3 bases, the J end lost 4 bases, and 10 bases lay between the germline ends. The CDR3 is 13 residues long. The chain's CDR3 is CASSSARSYGYTF. Here the CDR3 DNA reads TGTGCCAGCAGCTCCGCCCGAAGCTATGGCTACACCTTC.

CDR3 sequence reads: CASSLGTSGVTGELFF. The CDR3 DNA follows: TGTGCCAGCAGTTTGGGGACTTCGGGAGTCACCGGGGAGCTGTTTTTT. The chain is built from TRBV28 and TRBJ2-2, with D possibly TRBD2 on 6 matching bases. The V and J ends lost 3 bases and 4 bases respectively, with 15 bases between them. The CDR3 extends over 16 amino acids. Germline-derived CDR1 and CDR2 are MDHEN and SYDVKM.

The V gene is TRBV10-3, the J gene TRBJ2-3; 9 nucleotides agree with TRBD2. V lost 6 bases and J lost 3; bases outside the gene matches: 7. The length of the CDR3 is 15 residues. The germline CDR1 and CDR2 sequences are ENHRY and SYGVKD. The DNA for the CDR3 is TGTGCCATCAGCTTTCTTAGCGGGAGTACAGATACGCAGTATTTT. Its translation: CAISFLSGSTDTQYF.

The rearrangement joins TRBV11-3 to TRBJ2-1; TRBD2 matches 7 bases. Looked up from germline, CDR1 is SGHNT and CDR2 is YENEEA. J was trimmed by 8 bases and V by 5 bases; bases with no gene match: 18. CDR3 length: 17 residues. The CDR3 region has the DNA TGTGCCAGCAGCGCCCGTCGGGGCGGGAGTGGGGTGGATGAGCAGTTCTTC. Its translation: CASSARRGGSGVDEQFF.

Only one count was recorded for this clone. The rearrangement uses TRBV7-2 and TRBJ2-1, with 9 bases identical to TRBD1. CDR1 and CDR2 (germline): SGHTA, FQGNSA. This CDR3 comprises 17 residues. Trimming at V came to 5 bases and at J to 0 bases, leaving 8 bases not matched to a gene. CDR3 protein: CASSTPTGGASYNEQFF. The CDR3 DNA sequence: TGTGCCAGCAGCACTCCGACAGGGGGGGCCTCCTACAATGAGCAGTTCTTC.